This TCR beta chain was captured in a study of early T cells in non-severe SARS-CoV-2 infection. General observations from the study: VDJdb matching, biased toward anti-spike CD8 responses, missed private and CD4 specificities.

As to this clonotype: Antigen unknown.

Attached unique molecular identifiers marked individual cDNA molecules. One entry per CDR3 protein results from TCRdb running MiXCR on the 5' RACE reads. Here the sample spans around 19,000 distinct CDR3 sequences, 4.8% being singletons. Sequencing used whole blood. The sequence came from an adult who was a healthcare worker with PCR-confirmed SARS-CoV-2 infection or an uninfected control (not recorded which).

CDR3 DNA: TGTGCCAGCATACCGCCCAGGGAGGAACGGGGTGAGCAGTTCTTC. Its translation is CASIPPREERGEQFF. The chain couples TRBV7-9 to TRBJ2-1, with D perhaps matching TRBD2 (6 bases). V lost 7 bases and J 9 bases, leaving 22 bases between the germline ends. Germline values: CDR1 SEHNR, CDR2 FQNEAQ (reference sequence). The CDR3 length is 15 residues.